The subject of this entry is one TCR beta chain. Trimming removed 4 bases from V and 4 bases from J; junction bases left unmatched: 10. Germline V lookup: CDR1 LGHDT, CDR2 YNNKEL (reference sequence). This CDR3 has 16 amino acids. This entry belongs to a study of blood T cell repertoires in COVID-19. Looking at the study overall: The cDNA or gDNA used as material had been derived from T cells, B-cell-depleted T cells, or PBMCs.

Original processing methods: The assay estimated nucleated cells by amplifying reference gene primers. Libraries were prepared by immunoSEQ multiplex PCR; TCRdb keeps only in-frame clonotypes and omits some of them. Clone size and V and J calls were adopted from that table, with D and trimming inferred from the DNA. This sample carries roughly 200,000 clones, around four fifths of them seen once, and the ten largest clones take less than 20%. V usage is TRBV3-1 (or the pseudogene TRBV3-2) and J usage is TRBJ2-1; 7 nucleotides line up with TRBD2. The sample taken for sequencing was peripheral blood. The sequence came from a human donor in a cohort sampled during active COVID-19. The CDR3 DNA reads TGTGCCAGCAGCCGCCAGGGACCGGGAGGTTACAATGAGCAGTTCTTC. It translates to CASSRQGPGGYNEQFF.